This T cell receptor beta chain was found in a study of blood T cell repertoires in COVID-19. Overall study: PBMCs, B-cell-depleted T cells, or T cells provided the cDNA or gDNA that made up the material.

The CDR3 covers 16 residues. The V and J ends lost 4 bases and 3 bases, in that order; junction bases with no gene match: 7. CDR1 is SGHNT, CDR2 YYREEE, per germline (reference sequence). Per the authors' pipeline: Estimation of nucleated cell counts was performed using reference gene primer amplification. Repertoires were generated with immunoSEQ multiplex PCR, while TCRdb's copy carries only in-frame clones and drops some. The D gene and trimming were derived from the DNA, and the V and J assignments and clone size from that table. The data hold 95,000 to 150,000 clones, with 70% to 85% observed a single time.

The chain uses TRBV5-4 and TRBJ2-1; the match to TRBD2 covers 10 bases. The source material was peripheral blood. This clonotype originated in a human donor with acute or convalescent COVID-19. The donor label of this sample is uncertain. The CDR3 loop reads CASSPAGGRYYNEQFF. DNA for the CDR3: TGTGCCAGCAGCCCAGCGGGGGGGCGGTACTACAATGAGCAGTTCTTC.